This T cell receptor (beta chain) emerged from a study of blood T cells in healthy people across ages. Study-level points and caveats: In long-lived donors, naive CD4+ cell counts and diversity exceeded those of aged donors. The percentage of naive T cells correlated strongly with TCR beta diversity. Among T cells, TCR beta diversity per million cells dropped roughly linearly as age rose.

Trimming removed 6 bases at V and 3 bases at J, with 12 bases between. The CDR3 is 14 residues long. Germline V gives CDR1 SEHNR, CDR2 FQNEAQ (reference sequence). Using a J-beta primer mix together with a sample-barcoded 5' primer, a second PCR was run for roughly 7 to 11 cycles. TCRdb processed the 5' RACE reads anew with MiXCR; each CDR3 protein has one entry. Of around 1,800,000 distinct CDR3 sequences listed, approximately 39% are singletons. For this clonotype: What it binds is not known.

The TCR sequence derives from a human donor in good health. Sequencing was done on a sample of blood. The chain links TRBV7-9 to TRBJ2-1, with D unresolved. CDR3 loop: CASRETSSYNEQFF. The CDR3 DNA is TGTGCCAGCAGGGAGACGAGTAGCTACAATGAGCAGTTCTTC.